What follows are 11 T cell receptor beta chains derived from one specimen sequenced in a study of cytomegalovirus exposure and HLA in healthy donors. PCR involved 60 Vbeta and 13 Jbeta primers. TCRdb's table, derived via immunoSEQ multiplex PCR, lists solely in-frame clones and lacks some. The data contain over 120,000 clones, around 74% of them seen just once; the ten biggest clones take up around 4.1%. The sequencing sample was made of PBMCs. Source of these receptors: a man aged 18-30 years in good health and CMV-seropositive.

This chain joins TRBV29-1 and TRBJ2-1; the match to TRBD2 covers 13 bases. Germline loops: CDR1 SQVTM, CDR2 ANQGSEA. The CDR3 has 13 residues. J lost 9 bases, V lost 6 bases, and 5 bases had no gene match. The CDR3 DNA reads TGCAGCGTACGGACTAGCGGGAGTGGTGAGCAGTTCTTC. Encoded protein: CSVRTSGSGEQFF.

As DNA, the CDR3 is TGCGCCAGCAGCCAAGACGTGGGACAGATATACGAGCAGTACTTC. As protein: CASSQDVGQIYEQYF. V and J are TRBV4-1 and TRBJ2-7; 7 bases are shared with TRBD1. The CDR3 is made up of 15 amino acids. V dropped 0 bases and J dropped 4; count of bases not matched to a gene: 6. CDR1 is MGHRA and CDR2 is YSYEKL in the germline V gene.

The chain combines TRBV5-1 with TRBJ2-5, with 10 bases aligning to TRBD1. The CDR3 has 16 amino acids. After removal of 4 bases from V and 0 bases from J, the junction contained 6 bases not matched to a gene. Germline V gene lookup returns CDR1 SGHRS and CDR2 YFSETQ. CDR3: CASSADRGKYQETQYF. CDR3 in DNA: TGCGCCAGCAGCGCGGACAGGGGGAAGTACCAAGAGACCCAGTACTTC.

The J gene is TRBJ1-5, the V gene TRBV5-5, with D tentatively TRBD1 (6 bases). This CDR3 is built from 13 residues. V gave up 1 base and J gave up 4 bases, with 6 bases separating them. Germline assignment: CDR1 SGHKS and CDR2 YYEKEE (reference sequence). Here the CDR3 DNA reads TGTGCCAGCAGCTTGACAGGGAATCAGCCCCAGCATTTT. Amino acids: CASSLTGNQPQHF.

This chain connects TRBV6-1 to TRBJ2-5, with 8 bases fitting TRBD1. This CDR3 has 13 amino acids. The junction had 11 bases not matched to a gene; V was cut back by 10 bases and J by 7 bases. Germline CDR1 MNHNS, CDR2 SASEGT. The chain's CDR3 is CANDRGPPGTQYF. In DNA form, the CDR3 reads TGTGCCAACGACAGGGGCCCGCCGGGGACCCAGTACTTC.

This sequence joins TRBV29-1 and TRBJ1-1; 9 nucleotides agree with TRBD1. The CDR3 sequence is 12 residues long. The germline V gene has CDR1 SQVTM and CDR2 ANQGSEA. Germline trimming cut 7 bases from V and 7 bases from J; bases unmatched to any gene: 7. CDR3 bases: TGCAGCGAGACAGGGGGGGGTGGTGAAGCTTTCTTT. This translates into CSETGGGGEAFF.

CDR3 DNA: TGCGCCAGCAGCCTAGGGGAGGGCGAGCAGTACTTC. As protein: CASSLGEGEQYF. The J gene is TRBJ2-7, the V gene TRBV5-1; 7 nucleotides line up with TRBD2. CDR1 SGHRS and CDR2 YFSETQ come from the germline V gene. The CDR3 is 12 amino acids. Trimming at V came to 4 bases and at J to 6 bases, leaving 4 bases not matched to a gene. Drawing the rest from reference TRBV5-1 and TRBJ2-7, the complete variable domain is KAGVTQTPRYLIKTRGQQVTLSCSPISGHRSVSWYQQTPGQGLQFLFEYFSETQRNKGNFPGRFSGRQFSNSRSEMNVSTLELGDSALYLCASSLGEGEQYFGPGTRLTVT.

This clone was seen a few times. The chain links TRBV6-1 to TRBJ2-1, with D tentatively TRBD1 (6 bases). Looked up from germline, CDR1 is MNHNS and CDR2 is SASEGT. V was clipped by 4 bases and J by 6 bases, with 10 bases between them. This CDR3 comprises 13 residues. Written as DNA, the CDR3 is TGTGCCAGCAGTGTCGGACAGCGCAATGAGCAGTTCTTC. Protein: CASSVGQRNEQFF.

The CDR3 is CASGTGVVSPLHF. CDR3 nucleotides: TGTGCCAGCGGTACAGGGGTTGTTTCACCCCTCCACTTT. The genes are TRBV27 and TRBJ1-6, with 7 nucleotides matching TRBD1. Germline-derived CDR1 and CDR2 are MNHEY and SMNVEV (reference sequence). This CDR3 is 13 amino acids long. Trimming took 8 bases from V and 9 from J; bases not matched to a gene: 7.

This clone was seen a handful of times. In DNA, the CDR3 is TGCGCCAGCAGCCAGGGGGTTAGCGGGGGGGCGAGGACAGATACGCAGTATTTT. Translating gives CASSQGVSGGARTDTQYF. The rearrangement links TRBV4-1 to TRBJ2-3; 11 nucleotides align to TRBD2. Germline V gene lookup returns CDR1 MGHRA and CDR2 YSYEKL. The V gene end was trimmed by 3 bases and the J gene end by 3 bases; junction bases not matched to a gene: 11. The CDR3 has 18 residues.

This clone was counted between two and nine times. The rearrangement joins TRBV7-2 to TRBJ2-4, with TRBD2 matching 7 bases. The CDR3 covers 13 residues. J was trimmed by 6 bases and V by 5 bases; bases with no gene match: 4. CDR1 SGHTA and CDR2 FQGNSA come from the germline V gene. The CDR3 DNA follows: TGTGCCAGCAGCCCCTGGGAGGGAAACATTCAGTACTTC. Amino acids: CASSPWEGNIQYF.